This note documents a single TCR beta chain sequence. No antigen is known for it. One base away there is no much larger clone; base qualities are not given. These data originate in a study of T cell responses to AZD1222 COVID-19 vaccine (dated by TCRdb to about 2021). As for the study more broadly: AZD1222 recipients whose second dose came at about 4 weeks and those whose second dose came at about 12 weeks were combined into one group, since spike-specific TCR depth and breadth did not differ between the two schedules. TCR sequencing covered over 230 trial participants: 200 to 220 given two doses of AZD1222 and approximately 26 given two doses of MenACWY control vaccine. Trial participants were enrolled by age into 18-55, 56-69 and 70-plus year subgroups, with 148, 28 and 57 TCR-sequenced participants respectively.

What the time point label conveys for this sample: baseline before first vaccination. The vaccinee samples were drawn from two UK trials, COV001 and COV002, one of which was a single-blind randomized controlled phase 2/3 trial testing AZD1222 (ChAdOx1 nCoV-19) in healthy adults. For TCRbeta chain sequencing, PBMC samples from trial participants were taken at day 0 and at day 28 after the second dose. The CDR3 regions of human TCRbeta chains were subjected to immunosequencing. Regarding the original processing steps: Repertoire TCRs were matched against a reference library of SARS-CoV-2-specific TCRs generated with the MIRA antigen-specificity platform. Breadth was defined as the fraction of unique TCRs that were SARS-CoV-2-associated. Depth was defined as the fraction of total T cells that were SARS-CoV-2-associated. Using the MIRA data, each spike-specific TCR was mapped to the spike region that the TCR reacts to and placed in a CD4 or CD8 class. Log10-transformed breadth and depth values were compared by one-way ANOVA with Sidak's multiple comparisons tests. TCRdb mirrors the immuneACCESS table, restricted to in-frame sequences. Some clones are absent from its copies; in checked studies, under half trace to an unresolved V gene, and the reason for the others is unknown. The DNA was the basis for D and trimming; V, J and clone size are from that table. The sample records over 100,000 clones, around 82% of which are singletons. Around a tenth of the sample is in the top ten clones.

General findings and caveats noted by the study authors: Spike-specific TCR breadth and depth rose significantly after two AZD1222 doses compared with day 0 and with MenACWY recipients. Conclusions about previously exposed vaccinees were limited because only 5 or 6 AZD1222 recipients were SARS-CoV-2 seropositive at baseline. Participants were mostly white British, with more females than males. The authors suggested clonal diversity may have been underestimated. The 56-69-year group was small, and its depth increase did not reach significance, likely because of low power. Nearly half of unique spike-specific TCRs reportedly recognized epitopes outside regions mutated in the B.1.351 and B.1.1.7 variants. The vaccine-associated CD4 TCRs covered the entire spike protein, and the dominant responses fell in regions 160-218 and 743-854. Because no samples from the day 14 peak response were available, repertoires could be characterized only after the peak T cell response.

V loses 3 bases, J loses 11 bases, and the germline ends lie 11 bases apart. CDR1 SEHNR and CDR2 FQNEAQ were looked up in the germline V gene (reference sequence). Measured from the cysteine to the phenylalanine, the CDR3 is 11 residues long. The sequence is cut down to CDR3 DNA, 33 bases in frame from base 1. In this chain, TRBV7-9 is recombined with TRBJ2-7, with TRBD2 as a weak D call on 5 bases. This material consisted of peripheral blood, taken on day 0 of AZD1222 vaccination. The TCR sequence derives from an adult in good health. The nucleotides are TGTGCCAGCAGCTTTTCGGACTCTAAGTACTTC. The translation is CASSFSDSKYF.